Listed below are T cell receptor beta chains from one sample, sequenced in a study of beta chain features in type 1 diabetes. Clones were read by immunoSEQ multiplex PCR, and TCRdb kept only the in-frame ones, dropping some. The sample contains about 370,000 clones, over 8.5% of which appear only once. Sequenced sample: central memory CD4+ T cells from blood. Source of these receptors: a man aged 25 to 45 with type 1 diabetes. CDR3s include the opening cysteine and the closing phenylalanine or tryptophan. A D gene is named only where the DNA matches it firmly. Size is omitted from some rows. Given values are once, few, many or a class for expanded clones.

v_gene: TRBV27
d_gene: .
abundance: few
j_gene: TRBJ1-1
CDR3aa: CASSIMGAGTEAFF
CDR3nt: TGTGCCAGCAGCATCATGGGGGCCGGCACTGAAGCTTTCTTT

v_gene: TRBV2
d_gene: TRBD1
abundance: few
j_gene: TRBJ2-7
CDR3aa: CASRDRGDEQYF
CDR3nt: TGTGCCAGCAGGGACAGGGGGGACGAGCAGTACTTC

v_gene: TRBV6-1
d_gene: TRBD2
abundance: few
j_gene: TRBJ2-7
CDR3aa: CAIRRTSGENEQYF
CDR3nt: TGTGCCATCAGGAGGACTAGCGGGGAGAACGAGCAGTACTTC

v_gene: TRBV28
d_gene: TRBD2
abundance: few
j_gene: TRBJ2-2
CDR3aa: CASSPAGVRTGELFF
CDR3nt: TGTGCCAGCAGTCCGGCGGGGGTGCGGACCGGGGAGCTGTTTTTT

v_gene: TRBV4-1
d_gene: .
abundance: .
j_gene: TRBJ2-1
CDR3aa: CASSRSGGYNEQFF
CDR3nt: TGCGCCAGCTCGCGCAGTGGGGGATACAATGAGCAGTTCTTC

v_gene: TRBV19
d_gene: .
abundance: .
j_gene: TRBJ2-7
CDR3aa: CASSNEQYF
CDR3nt: TGTGCCAGTAGTAACGAGCAGTACTTC

v_gene: TRBV7-3
d_gene: .
abundance: .
j_gene: TRBJ1-1
CDR3aa: CASSLNRVTEAFF
CDR3nt: TGTGCCAGCAGCCTAAACAGGGTGACTGAAGCTTTCTTT

v_gene: TRBV5-1
d_gene: .
abundance: .
j_gene: TRBJ1-5
CDR3aa: CASSLQGLSNQPQHF
CDR3nt: TGCGCCAGCAGCTTGCAAGGTCTCAGCAATCAGCCCCAGCATTTT

v_gene: TRBV4-2
d_gene: .
abundance: many
j_gene: TRBJ1-2
CDR3aa: CASSQSTLGDYGYTF
CDR3nt: TGTGCCAGCAGCCAGTCGACTTTGGGGGACTATGGCTACACCTTC

v_gene: TRBV27
d_gene: TRBD1
abundance: .
j_gene: TRBJ1-2
CDR3aa: CASSLGQDYGYTF
CDR3nt: TGTGCCAGCAGTCTGGGACAGGACTATGGCTACACCTTC

v_gene: TRBV7-2
d_gene: TRBD1
abundance: many
j_gene: TRBJ2-1
CDR3aa: CASSFAGGNEQFF
CDR3nt: TGTGCCAGCAGCTTCGCAGGGGGCAATGAGCAGTTCTTC

v_gene: TRBV19
d_gene: .
abundance: .
j_gene: TRBJ2-2
CDR3aa: CASSMKESRNTGELFF
CDR3nt: TGTGCCAGTAGTATGAAAGAGTCCAGGAACACCGGGGAGCTGTTTTTT

v_gene: TRBV5-4
d_gene: TRBD1
abundance: .
j_gene: TRBJ1-2
CDR3aa: CASSLARGANYGYTF
CDR3nt: TGTGCCAGCAGCTTGGCCAGGGGGGCTAACTATGGCTACACCTTC

v_gene: TRBV5-1
d_gene: .
abundance: .
j_gene: TRBJ2-2
CDR3aa: CASSLVLQSDTGELFF
CDR3nt: TGCGCCAGCAGCTTGGTACTCCAGAGTGACACCGGGGAGCTGTTTTTT

v_gene: TRBV30
d_gene: .
abundance: many
j_gene: TRBJ2-7
CDR3aa: CAWSPTGTGRQYF
CDR3nt: TGTGCCTGGAGTCCGACCGGGACCGGGCGGCAGTACTTC

v_gene: TRBV30
d_gene: .
abundance: .
j_gene: TRBJ1-1
CDR3aa: CAWSQGENTEAFF
CDR3nt: TGTGCCTGGAGTCAAGGGGAGAACACTGAAGCTTTCTTT

v_gene: TRBV25-1
d_gene: .
abundance: many
j_gene: TRBJ1-5
CDR3aa: CASSKLGSHQPQHF
CDR3nt: TGTGCCAGCAGTAAACTAGGATCTCATCAGCCCCAGCATTTT

v_gene: TRBV19
d_gene: .
abundance: .
j_gene: TRBJ2-1
CDR3aa: CASSIWGWVDEQFF
CDR3nt: TGTGCCAGTAGTATATGGGGATGGGTGGATGAGCAGTTCTTC

v_gene: TRBV6-1
d_gene: .
abundance: .
j_gene: TRBJ1-1
CDR3aa: CASNTSPPNTEAFF
CDR3nt: TGTGCCAGCAACACAAGCCCACCCAACACTGAAGCTTTCTTT

v_gene: TRBV11-3
d_gene: .
abundance: many
j_gene: TRBJ2-1
CDR3aa: CASSWELYNEQFF
CDR3nt: TGTGCCAGCAGCTGGGAGCTTTACAATGAGCAGTTCTTC

v_gene: TRBV4-2
d_gene: .
abundance: few
j_gene: TRBJ2-2
CDR3aa: CASSQEKEINTGELFF
CDR3nt: TGTGCCAGCAGCCAAGAGAAGGAAATTAACACCGGGGAGCTGTTTTTT

v_gene: TRBV4-2
d_gene: TRBD2
abundance: .
j_gene: TRBJ2-7
CDR3aa: CASSQDRLAREQYF
CDR3nt: TGTGCCAGCAGCCAAGATCGACTAGCGAGGGAGCAGTACTTC

v_gene: TRBV19
d_gene: .
abundance: few
j_gene: TRBJ2-7
CDR3aa: CASSMSVGEQYF
CDR3nt: TGTGCCAGTAGTATGTCTGTGGGAGAGCAGTACTTC

v_gene: TRBV5-6
d_gene: .
abundance: .
j_gene: TRBJ2-7
CDR3aa: CASSSGFGQGRTYEQYF
CDR3nt: TGTGCCAGCAGCTCGGGCTTTGGTCAGGGGAGGACCTACGAGCAGTACTTC

v_gene: TRBV18
d_gene: .
abundance: .
j_gene: TRBJ2-5
CDR3aa: CASSPPPGQETQYF
CDR3nt: TGTGCCAGCTCACCACCCCCCGGTCAAGAGACCCAGTACTTC

v_gene: TRBV11-3
d_gene: .
abundance: many
j_gene: TRBJ1-4
CDR3aa: CASSRSGGEKLFF
CDR3nt: TGTGCCAGCAGCCGTAGCGGAGGGGAAAAACTGTTTTTT

v_gene: TRBV28
d_gene: .
abundance: few
j_gene: TRBJ1-1
CDR3aa: CASSITSGWRTEAFF
CDR3nt: TGTGCCAGCAGCATAACGTCAGGGTGGCGGACTGAAGCTTTCTTT

v_gene: TRBV4-1
d_gene: .
abundance: many
j_gene: TRBJ1-3
CDR3aa: CASSQTTRYTIYF
CDR3nt: TGCGCCAGCAGCCAAACAACACGTTACACCATATATTTT

v_gene: TRBV4-3
d_gene: .
abundance: few
j_gene: TRBJ2-5
CDR3aa: CASSRLGGARETQYF
CDR3nt: TGCGCCAGCAGTCGCTTAGGGGGGGCTCGAGAGACCCAGTACTTC

v_gene: TRBV18
d_gene: .
abundance: many
j_gene: TRBJ1-4
CDR3aa: CASSPGGNEKLFF
CDR3nt: TGTGCCAGCTCACCAGGGGGAAATGAAAAACTGTTTTTT

v_gene: TRBV27
d_gene: TRBD1
abundance: few
j_gene: TRBJ1-5
CDR3aa: CASSPTGGHQPQHF
CDR3nt: TGTGCCAGCAGCCCGACAGGGGGTCATCAGCCCCAGCATTTT